This T cell receptor (beta chain) was observed in a study (dated by TCRdb to 2013 to 2016). Concerning the study at large: The study set out to test whether tumor-infiltrating Tregs in breast cancer get recruited from blood Tregs or are instead converted in situ from other CD4+ T cell subsets. What the study reported, not specific to this receptor: The greatest overlap of tumor-infiltrating Treg TCR alpha and beta sequences was observed with tumor naive CD4+ T cells, followed by blood naive CD4+ T cells. Rather than covering whole repertoires, validation in the larger cohort was restricted to a single TCR beta V-J rearrangement. Tumor memory CD4+ T cell TCR gene usage clustered with blood and lymph node memory CD4+ cells and lymph node naive CD4+ cells.

Cells that were CD4+CD25+CD127-/low were the ones isolated as Tregs. Tregs, naive and memory CD4+ T cells from tumor, blood and ipsilateral draining lymph nodes of a few breast cancer patients underwent full-length TCR alpha and beta sequencing. Tumor tissue and lymph nodes obtained by ipsilateral axillary dissection were perfused with PBS, cut into small pieces and digested using collagenase I and hyaluronidase. Sorted cell populations were confirmed by FACS to exceed 90% purity. The trim is 5 bases for V and 6 bases for J, with a gap of 14 bases between the germline ends. From a lookup of the germline V gene (reference sequence), CDR1 and CDR2 are SSHAT and FNYEAQ. The CDR3 holds 14 amino acids from the cysteine to the phenylalanine. The sequence is cut down to CDR3 DNA, 42 bases in frame from base 1. Full-length TCR variable regions were amplified by 5' RACE PCR with constant-region reverse primers, and semi-nested PCR with Nested Universal Primer A was subsequently performed. The ReliaPrep RNA Cell Miniprep System was used to extract total RNA, which was then reverse transcribed into 5'RACE-ready cDNA with the SMARTer RACE 5'/3' Kit. An Illumina MiSeq was used to sequence the full-length TCR alpha and beta libraries, which had been barcoded with multiplex adaptors. On the authors' methods: For each of nine subset-tissue groups, sequencing data from the five patients were pooled, and the groups were then compared using unsupervised clustering of TCR gene usage. Repertoire similarity was calculated with the Morisita-Horn index, weighting shared sequences by their contribution to each repertoire. TCRdb trimmed the raw reads at Q25, called clones with MiXCR and kept productive beta chains. Duplicate CDR3 protein sequences are folded into a single record with the most common DNA and genes. The V and J calls follow TCRdb's processing rather than the paper's. This sample comprises 9,500 to 15,000 distinct CDR3 sequences, roughly 51% of them detected only once. 12% of the sample lies in the top ten.

Details on this clonotype: No antigen is known for it. Base qualities are missing; no much larger clone stands one base away.

The sequencing sample was made of tumor-infiltrating Tregs sorted from the breast tumor. This receptor was obtained from a female donor with breast cancer. The chain was built from TRBV7-7 and TRBJ2-1; matching of 5 bases hints at TRBD2 as the D gene. In nucleotides, the sequence is TGTGCCAGCAGCCCGACCCACACTAGCAATGAGCAGTTCTTC. This codes for CASSPTHTSNEQFF.